This T cell receptor beta chain was found in a study of blood T cell repertoires in COVID-19. Study details: Samples taken during acute and convalescent COVID-19 were collected in the United States, Italy and Spain. T cells, B-cell-depleted T cells, or PBMCs provided the cDNA or gDNA that served as material.

Seattle cases were enrolled at active infection and followed longitudinally. Germline CDR1 reads LNHDA; CDR2 reads SQIVND (reference sequence). The V and J ends lost 5 bases and 4 bases respectively, with 17 bases between them. The CDR3 extends over 15 amino acids. Per the original methods: Reference gene primer amplification in the assay estimated nucleated cell counts. Data came from immunoSEQ multiplex PCR; TCRdb stores just in-frame clones and leaves some out. The DNA gave D and trimming, while V, J and clone size come from that table. This sample has 250,000 to 350,000 clones, with approximately 84% found just once.

V is TRBV19 and J is TRBJ1-1; TRBD1 is a possible D gene (6 bases). Sequencing input: peripheral blood. This receptor was identified in a human donor with COVID-19, enrolled during active disease. The donor label of this sample is uncertain. CDR3: CASSPRDTPGTEAFF. CDR3 in DNA: TGTGCCAGTAGTCCTCGGGACACCCCGGGCACTGAAGCTTTCTTT.